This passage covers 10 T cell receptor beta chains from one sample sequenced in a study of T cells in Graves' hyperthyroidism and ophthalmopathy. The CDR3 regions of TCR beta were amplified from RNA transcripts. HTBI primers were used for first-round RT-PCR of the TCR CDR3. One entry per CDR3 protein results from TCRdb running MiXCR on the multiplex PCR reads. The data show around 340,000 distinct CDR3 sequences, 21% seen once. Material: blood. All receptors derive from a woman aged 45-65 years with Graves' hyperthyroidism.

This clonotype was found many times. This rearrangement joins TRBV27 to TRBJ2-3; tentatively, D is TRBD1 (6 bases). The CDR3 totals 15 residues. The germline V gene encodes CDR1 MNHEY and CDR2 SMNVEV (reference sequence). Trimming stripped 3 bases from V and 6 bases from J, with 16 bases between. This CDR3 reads CASSLGMNRVDTQYF. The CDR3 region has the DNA TGTGCCAGCAGTTTGGGTATGAACAGGGTGGATACGCAGTATTTT.

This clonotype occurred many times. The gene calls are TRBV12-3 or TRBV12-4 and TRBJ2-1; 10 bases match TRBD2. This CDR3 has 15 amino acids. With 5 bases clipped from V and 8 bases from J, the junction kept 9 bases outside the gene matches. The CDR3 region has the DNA TGTGCCAGCAGTCCTCTAGCGGGGGCCCCCCATGAGCAGTTCTTC. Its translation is CASSPLAGAPHEQFF.

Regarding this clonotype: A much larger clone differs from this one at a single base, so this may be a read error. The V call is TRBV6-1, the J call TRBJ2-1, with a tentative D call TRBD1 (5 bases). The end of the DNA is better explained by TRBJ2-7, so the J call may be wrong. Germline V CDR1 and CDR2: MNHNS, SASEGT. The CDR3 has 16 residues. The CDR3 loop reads CASRRGHLSSYNEQYF. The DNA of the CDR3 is TGTGCCAGCAGGAGAGGACACCTTAGCTCCTACAATGAGCAGTACTTC.

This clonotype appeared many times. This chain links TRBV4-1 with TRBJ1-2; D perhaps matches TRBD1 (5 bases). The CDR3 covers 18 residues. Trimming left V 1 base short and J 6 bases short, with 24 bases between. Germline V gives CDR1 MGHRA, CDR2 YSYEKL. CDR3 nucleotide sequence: TGCGCCAGCAGCCAAGTTAGGGGTGTCAGGGAGAAAGAGGATGGCTACACCTTC. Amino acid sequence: CASSQVRGVREKEDGYTF.

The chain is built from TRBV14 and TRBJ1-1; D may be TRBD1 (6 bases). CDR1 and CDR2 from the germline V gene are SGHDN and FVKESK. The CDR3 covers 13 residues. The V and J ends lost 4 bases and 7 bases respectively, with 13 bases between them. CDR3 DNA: TGTGCCAGCAGCCGAGGGACACCTCGTGAAGCTTTCTTT. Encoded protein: CASSRGTPREAFF.

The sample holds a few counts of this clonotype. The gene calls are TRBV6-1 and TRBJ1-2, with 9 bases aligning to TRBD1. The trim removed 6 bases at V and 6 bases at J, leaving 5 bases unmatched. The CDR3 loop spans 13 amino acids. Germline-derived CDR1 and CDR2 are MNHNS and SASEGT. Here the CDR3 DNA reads TGTGCCAGCAGAGTAACAGGGGGCGATGGCTACACCTTC. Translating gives CASRVTGGDGYTF.

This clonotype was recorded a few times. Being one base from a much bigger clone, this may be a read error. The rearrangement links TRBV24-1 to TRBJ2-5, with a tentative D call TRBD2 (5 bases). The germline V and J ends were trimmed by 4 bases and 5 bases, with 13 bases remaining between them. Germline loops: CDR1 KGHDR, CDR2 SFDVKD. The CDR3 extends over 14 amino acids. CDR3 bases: TGTGCCACCAGTGAATTTGTGGGAGCCGAGACCCAGTACTTC. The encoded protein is CATSEFVGAETQYF.

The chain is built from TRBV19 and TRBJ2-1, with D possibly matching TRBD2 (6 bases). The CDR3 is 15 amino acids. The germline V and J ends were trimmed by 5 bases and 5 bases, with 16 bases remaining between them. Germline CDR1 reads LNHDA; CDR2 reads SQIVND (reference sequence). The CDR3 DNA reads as TGTGCCAGTAGTTCAGGGTTCTGGGGGGACAATGAGCAGTTCTTC. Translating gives CASSSGFWGDNEQFF. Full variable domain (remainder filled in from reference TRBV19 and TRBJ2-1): DGGITQSPKYLFRKEGQNVTLSCEQNLNHDAMYWYRQDPGQGLRLIYYSQIVNDFQKGDIAEGYSVSREKKESFPLTVTSAQKNPTAFYLCASSSGFWGDNEQFFGPGTRLTVL.

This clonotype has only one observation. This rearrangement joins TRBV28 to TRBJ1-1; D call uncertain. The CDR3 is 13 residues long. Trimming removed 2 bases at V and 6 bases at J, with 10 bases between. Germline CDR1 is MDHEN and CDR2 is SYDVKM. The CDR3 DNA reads TGTGCCAGCAGTTTAGGACCAGATGCTGAAGCTTTCTTT. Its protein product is CASSLGPDAEAFF. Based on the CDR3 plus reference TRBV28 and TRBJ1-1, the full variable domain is DVKVTQSSRYLVKRTGEKVFLECVQDMDHENMFWYRQDPGLGLRLIYFSYDVKMKEKGDIPEGYSVSREKKERFSLILESASTNQTSMYLCASSLGPDAEAFFGQGTRLTVV.

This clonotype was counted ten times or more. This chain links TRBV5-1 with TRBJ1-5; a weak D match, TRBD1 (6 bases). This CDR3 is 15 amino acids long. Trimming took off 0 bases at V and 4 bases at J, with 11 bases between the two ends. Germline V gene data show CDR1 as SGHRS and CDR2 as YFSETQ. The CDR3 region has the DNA TGCGCCAGCAGCTTGGAGGGGACACAGAATCAGCCCCAGCATTTT. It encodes CASSLEGTQNQPQHF.